This TCR beta chain was recovered during a study of vaccination and CD4 T cells after COVID-19. This clonotype was counted a few times. As yet, its antigen is unknown. The treatment: roughly 11-day PBMC culture with coronavirus spike peptide pools or control peptides (ViraFEST assay). With the Oncomine TCR Beta short-read assay, DNA from cultured CD4+ T cells was sequenced. From cultured CD4+ T cells, genomic DNA was extracted. TCRdb analysed the PCR reads with MiXCR anew, one entry per CDR3 protein. The sample consists of 10,000 or so distinct CDR3 sequences, roughly 31% of them appearing once. V was cut by 1 base and J by 5 bases, with 11 bases left in between. CDR1 is SGHVS, CDR2 FNYEAQ, per germline. The CDR3 has 14 residues.

Sequencing used CD4+ T cells from blood, cultured in vitro, obtained after SARS-CoV-2 vaccination. The chain employs TRBV7-6 and TRBJ1-1; D not resolved. The receptor comes from a human donor who had recovered from COVID-19. The CDR3 is CASSLVALATEAFF. CDR3 coding DNA: TGTGCCAGCAGCTTAGTCGCCTTGGCGACTGAAGCTTTCTTT.